Detailed here is one T cell receptor beta chain. The target of this receptor is not known. No base quality information exists; no much larger clone differs at one position. The record originates from a study of T cell responses to AZD1222 COVID-19 vaccine (dated by TCRdb to about 2021). The study in broad terms: A total of more than 230 trial participants underwent TCR sequencing, of whom roughly 210 had received two doses of AZD1222 and roughly 26 had received two doses of the MenACWY control vaccine. Enrollment into the trials was organized by age into subgroups of 18-55, 56-69 and 70-plus years, and those subgroups contained roughly 150, 30 and 60 TCR-sequenced participants, respectively. The research as a whole found: Reportedly, close to half of the unique spike-specific TCRs recognized epitopes lying outside the regions that are mutated in the B.1.351 and B.1.1.7 variants. After two AZD1222 doses, both the breadth and the depth of spike-specific TCRs were significantly higher than at day 0 and than in MenACWY recipients. Because no samples from the day 14 peak response were available, repertoires could be characterized only after the peak T cell response. Most participants were white British and females outnumbered males, and the authors suggested that clonal diversity may have been underestimated. The 56-69-year group was small, and its depth increase did not reach significance, likely because of low power. CD4 TCRs associated with the vaccine covered the entire spike protein, and the dominant responses were in regions 160-218 and 743-854. Conclusions about previously exposed vaccinees were limited because only six or seven AZD1222 recipients were SARS-CoV-2 seropositive at baseline.

The CDR3 regions of human TCRbeta chains were analyzed by immunosequencing. The study's processing was this. Repertoire TCRs were matched against a reference library of SARS-CoV-2-specific TCRs generated with the MIRA antigen-specificity platform. Breadth was defined as the fraction of unique TCRs that were SARS-CoV-2-associated, and depth was defined as the fraction of total T cells that were SARS-CoV-2-associated. Using the MIRA data, every spike-specific TCR was mapped to the spike region that the TCR reacted to and assigned to either a CD4 or a CD8 class. Log10-transformed breadth and depth values were compared by one-way ANOVA with Sidak's multiple comparisons tests. In its TCRdb copy, this immuneACCESS table keeps in-frame sequences only and misses some clones. Where compared with another copy, unresolved V genes explain less than half of these, and the others have no known cause. That table is the source of V, J and clone size, and D and trimming were worked out from the DNA. Across this sample there are around 99,000 clones, with around 90% seen only once. Together, the top ten hold roughly 5% of the sample.

The CDR3 measures 15 amino acids from cysteine to phenylalanine. The CDR3 DNA has 45 bases and is translated from base 1. Via the germline V gene (reference sequence), CDR1 is LNHDA and CDR2 SQIVND. V is cut back by 2 bases and J by 6 bases, with 5 bases in the junction unmatched. The label giving this sample's time point can be read as: about 28 days (+/-7) after the second vaccine dose. AZD1222 recipients with second doses at about 4 weeks or about 12 weeks were pooled, because spike-specific TCR depth and breadth did not differ between schedules. Vaccinee samples came from UK trials COV001 and COV002, including a single-blind randomized controlled phase 2/3 trial of AZD1222 (ChAdOx1 nCoV-19) in healthy adults. Trial participant PBMC samples were collected at day 0 and day 28 after the second dose for TCRbeta chain sequencing.

This receptor was identified in an adult who received the AZD1222 COVID-19 vaccine. Here the chain combines TRBV19 and TRBJ2-2, and 8 bases in between align with TRBD1. Specimen: peripheral blood, collected 28 days after the second AZD1222 dose. The CDR3: CASSIITGGAGELFF. In nucleotide form, the sequence is TGTGCCAGTAGTATAATAACAGGGGGTGCCGGGGAGCTGTTTTTT.